One and the same sample provided the 17 T cell receptor beta chains below, sequenced in a study of blood T cells in healthy people across ages. Alongside a J-beta primer mix, a sample-barcoded 5' primer served in a second PCR lasting about 7 to 11 cycles. TCRdb itself ran the 5' RACE reads through MiXCR, one entry per CDR3 protein. The sample lists 1.8 million or so distinct CDR3 sequences; roughly two fifths were seen once. Sequencing was carried out using blood. Source of these receptors: a human donor in good health.

This clonotype was picked up a small number of times. The V and J genes are TRBV20-1 and TRBJ2-1; possible D gene TRBD2, 5 bases. V gave up 3 bases and J gave up 5 bases, with 8 bases separating them. Germline lookup yields CDR1 DFQATT and CDR2 SNEGSKA (reference sequence). CDR3 length equals 12 residues. This chain's CDR3 is CSASRSDNEQFF. CDR3 sequence (DNA): TGCAGTGCTAGTCGTAGCGACAATGAGCAGTTCTTC.

V usage is TRBV2 and J usage is TRBJ2-7; D is unclear. V lost 2 bases and J 2 bases, leaving 13 bases between the germline ends. The CDR3 has 15 residues. Looked up from germline, CDR1 is SNHLY and CDR2 is FYNNEI. As DNA, the CDR3 is TGTGCCAGCAGTGAAAGCGTAGGCCGCACCTACGAGCAGTACTTC. Translated: CASSESVGRTYEQYF.

The table lists this clonotype with a few counts. The chain links TRBV6-4 to TRBJ1-6, with TRBD1 matching over 8 bases. CDR1 MRHNA and CDR2 SNTAGT come from the germline V gene. The CDR3 contains 15 residues. Trimming took 4 bases from V and 7 from J; bases not matched to a gene: 6. The CDR3 nucleotides are TGTGCCAGCAGTGTATCGGACAGGGACAATTCACCCCTCCACTTT. Its protein product is CASSVSDRDNSPLHF.

V and J are TRBV20-1 and TRBJ2-1; D tentatively fits TRBD1 or TRBD2 (5 bases each). Germline CDR1 is DFQATT and CDR2 is SNEGSKA (reference sequence). V lost 1 base, J lost 4 bases, and 17 bases lay in between. The CDR3 has 16 amino acids. The CDR3 is CSARVGEPTRYNEQFF. The CDR3, as DNA: TGCAGTGCTAGAGTAGGGGAGCCGACAAGATACAATGAGCAGTTCTTC.

This clonotype was picked up a small number of times. The chain links TRBV7-2 to TRBJ2-3; perhaps TRBD1 as D (6 bases). V gave up 4 bases and J gave up 1 base, with 9 bases separating them. Germline loops: CDR1 SGHTA, CDR2 FQGNSA. This CDR3 has 14 residues. Here the CDR3 reads CASSWNRGTDTQYF. CDR3 nucleotides: TGTGCCAGCAGCTGGAACAGGGGCACAGATACGCAGTATTTT.

The chain uses TRBV5-1 and TRBJ2-1; 16 bases map to TRBD2. The germline V gene encodes CDR1 SGHRS and CDR2 YFSETQ. With V trimmed by 4 bases and J by 7 bases, 14 bases remained unmatched. This CDR3 has 19 residues. DNA for the CDR3: TGCGCCAGCAGCCAGCCGCCGGGACTAGCGGGGGGGCCGGGGAATGAGCAGTTCTTC. Translated, it gives CASSQPPGLAGGPGNEQFF. The whole variable domain, filled in from reference TRBV5-1 and TRBJ2-1, reads KAGVTQTPRYLIKTRGQQVTLSCSPISGHRSVSWYQQTPGQGLQFLFEYFSETQRNKGNFPGRFSGRQFSNSRSEMNVSTLELGDSALYLCASSQPPGLAGGPGNEQFFGPGTRLTVL.

V usage is TRBV5-1 and J usage is TRBJ2-3; TRBD1 matches at 8 bases. CDR3 length: 14 residues. Trimming cost V 3 bases and J 6 bases; bases outside gene matches: 6. CDR1 and CDR2 from the germline V gene are SGHRS and YFSETQ. In DNA, the CDR3 is TGCGCCAGCAGCTCGACAGGGGTCAGGGATACGCAGTATTTT. As protein: CASSSTGVRDTQYF.

The table lists this clonotype with a count of one. The chain joins TRBV28 to TRBJ1-6, with D unresolved. Germline values: CDR1 MDHEN, CDR2 SYDVKM. CDR3 length: 16 residues. Trimming pared 5 bases from V and 5 bases from J, leaving 16 bases between. DNA of the CDR3: TGTGCCAGCAGTCTCGGACCGATAGCGAATAATTCACCCCTCCACTTT. This sequence encodes CASSLGPIANNSPLHF.

The chain links TRBV29-1 to TRBJ1-1; D may be TRBD1 (5 bases). The CDR3 loop spans 14 amino acids. The V gene lost 4 bases and the J gene lost 4 bases, with 16 bases spanning the gap. Germline CDR1 reads SQVTM; CDR2 reads ANQGSEA. CDR3 protein: CSVGGRGGGTEAFF. The DNA of the CDR3 is TGCAGCGTTGGGGGTCGTGGGGGGGGCACTGAAGCTTTCTTT.

This chain connects TRBV5-6 to TRBJ1-1; unclear D gene. This CDR3 has 15 amino acids. V was pared by 0 bases and J by 6 bases, with 15 bases between. Per the germline V gene, CDR1 is SGHDT and CDR2 is YYEEEE. DNA of the CDR3: TGTGCCAGCAGCTTGGAAACAGAGGCTTACCCTGAAGCTTTCTTT. Protein sequence: CASSLETEAYPEAFF.

In its sample, this clonotype was seen a few times. The chain couples TRBV27 to TRBJ1-4; TRBD1 aligns across 9 bases. The CDR3 has 14 residues. Germline assignment: CDR1 MNHEY and CDR2 SMNVEV (reference sequence). After removal of 5 bases from V and 12 bases from J, the junction contained 10 bases not matched to a gene. The DNA for the CDR3 is TGTGCCAGCAGTCCCCAGGACAGGGGTAGGGAACTGTTTTTT. The encoded protein is CASSPQDRGRELFF.

This clonotype turned up a few times. The chain has TRBV18 and TRBJ2-5; D uncertain. V was cut by 6 bases and J by 2 bases, with 13 bases left in between. The CDR3 consists of 14 residues. Germline V gene sequence: CDR1 KGHSH, CDR2 LQKENI. The DNA of the CDR3 is TGTGCCAGCTCTCTAGGCCAGCAACAAGAGACCCAGTACTTC. Protein product: CASSLGQQQETQYF.

This clonotype was seen a few times. The V call is TRBV10-3, the J call TRBJ2-1, with unresolved D. The germline CDR1 and CDR2 sequences are ENHRY and SYGVKD. The CDR3 sequence is 13 residues long. Trimming shortened V by 10 bases and J by 9 bases, and 19 bases separated the two germline ends. CDR3 in amino acids: CATHGTLVGEQFF. CDR3 DNA: TGTGCCACTCATGGAACCCTTGTAGGTGAGCAGTTCTTC.

This clonotype was recorded many times. Compared with germline, one end of the junction differs, possibly owing to a read error. The chain is built from TRBV5-1 and TRBJ1-2, with D maybe TRBD1 (6 bases). Germline V gives CDR1 SGHRS, CDR2 YFSETQ. The CDR3 runs to 14 residues. CDR3 amino acids: CASSLGGADYGYTF. In DNA, the CDR3 is TGTGCCAGCAGCTTAGGGGGGGCGGACTATGGCTACACCTTC.

The rearrangement joins TRBV12-3 or TRBV12-4 to TRBJ2-3; D gene ambiguous. CDR3 size: 15 residues. Trimming pared 3 bases from V and 4 bases from J, leaving 14 bases between. CDR3: CASSFGPGSPDTQYF. CDR3 sequence (DNA): TGTGCCAGCAGTTTCGGCCCCGGATCCCCAGATACGCAGTATTTT.

This rearrangement joins TRBV9 to TRBJ1-2, with a tentative D call TRBD1 (6 bases). Between the trimmed V and J ends, which lost 3 bases and 4 bases, there was a span of 19 bases. CDR3 length equals 16 residues. The germline V gene encodes CDR1 SGDLS and CDR2 YYNGEE. DNA for the CDR3: TGTGCCAGCAGCGAGGGGGGCGGGGGGCAGATCTATGGCTACACCTTC. As protein: CASSEGGGGQIYGYTF.

The chain is built from TRBV12-3 or TRBV12-4 and TRBJ1-5; tentative D call: TRBD1 (6 bases). Trimming removed 10 bases at V and 2 bases at J, with 21 bases between. The length of the CDR3 is 16 residues. The CDR3 loop reads CANSTLQGGGNQPQHF. CDR3 nucleotide sequence: TGTGCCAACAGCACTCTACAGGGAGGTGGCAATCAGCCCCAGCATTTT.